Below, 14 T cell receptor beta chains from the same sample are listed, as sequenced in a study of early stage breast cancer tumors. TCRdb's table, derived via immunoSEQ multiplex PCR, lists solely in-frame clones and lacks some. The profile shows around 28,000 clones, more than 80% of them singletons. Sequences were obtained from blood. These receptors all come from a person aged 60 to 70 with breast cancer.

This rearrangement joins TRBV18 to TRBJ2-2, with 10 bases identical to TRBD2. The CDR3 is 18 residues long. The ends lost 3 bases at V and 4 bases at J; junction bases unmatched: 11. Germline CDR1 reads KGHSH; CDR2 reads LQKENI. The CDR3 spells CASSPLSAGGPGTGELFF. CDR3 sequence (DNA): TGTGCCAGCTCACCGCTCTCAGCGGGAGGGCCGGGCACCGGGGAGCTGTTTTTT.

This chain links TRBV27 with TRBJ2-1; 9 bases line up with TRBD2. J was trimmed by 4 bases and V by 0 bases; bases with no gene match: 13. Germline CDR1 MNHEY, CDR2 SMNVEV (reference sequence). The length of the CDR3 is 19 residues. The CDR3 is CASSLSKSRLAGIYNEQFF. DNA for the CDR3: TGTGCCAGCAGTTTATCTAAATCTAGGCTAGCGGGGATATACAATGAGCAGTTCTTC.

The chain combines TRBV14 with TRBJ1-2; D perhaps matches TRBD1 (6 bases). This CDR3 is 17 amino acids long. With 0 bases removed from V and 6 bases from J, the gap between germline ends came to 20 bases. The germline V gene has CDR1 SGHDN and CDR2 FVKESK. In nucleotides, the CDR3 is TGTGCCAGCAGCCAAGATCCCCCCGGACACAGGGACAATGGCTACACCTTC. Translation: CASSQDPPGHRDNGYTF.

This chain's CDR3 is CSVGGQGHNQPQHF. The CDR3 nucleotides read TGCAGCGTTGGGGGACAGGGCCACAATCAGCCCCAGCATTTT. The chain carries TRBV29-1 and TRBJ1-5, with TRBD1 identical over 9 bases. The CDR3 has 14 residues. J lost 3 bases, V lost 4 bases, and 4 bases had no gene match. Looked up from germline, CDR1 is SQVTM and CDR2 is ANQGSEA.

Only a few counts were recorded for this clone. The rearrangement joins TRBV6-1 to TRBJ1-2; the D gene is possibly TRBD1 (6 bases). The germline V and J ends were trimmed by 5 bases and 8 bases, with 12 bases remaining between them. The length of the CDR3 is 12 residues. Germline CDR1 and CDR2: MNHNS and SASEGT. The CDR3 spells CASSRAGGGYTF. CDR3 DNA sequence: TGTGCCAGCAGTCGCGCGGGGGGCGGCTACACCTTC.

By share of the sample, this clone is medium-sized (0.01 to 0.1%). The chain is built from TRBV7-2 and TRBJ2-7; D might be TRBD2 (6 bases). Germline CDR1 and CDR2: SGHTA and FQGNSA. Trimming removed 5 bases from V and 0 bases from J, with 14 bases in between. The CDR3 is made up of 15 amino acids. The CDR3 loop is CASSGAGQFSYEQYF. The CDR3 DNA sequence: TGTGCCAGCAGCGGGGCGGGGCAATTCTCCTACGAGCAGTACTTC.

This clone was recorded once. An end of the junction differs from the germline gene, which may be a read error. This chain uses TRBV7-7 with TRBJ2-5; D might be TRBD2 (6 bases). The CDR3 has 14 residues. Germline V gene data show CDR1 as SSHAT and CDR2 as FNYEAQ (reference sequence). The CDR3 region is CASSPGTHQETQYF. CDR3 coding DNA: TGTGCTAGCAGCCCCGGGACTCACCAAGAGACCCAGTACTTC. Variable domain in full (rest from reference TRBV7-7 and TRBJ2-5): GAGVSQSPRYKVTKRGQDVTLRCDPISSHATLYWYQQALGQGPEFLTYFNYEAQPDKSGLPSDRFSAERPEGSISTLTIQRTEQRDSAMYRCASSPGTHQETQYFGPGTRLLVL.

The chain recombines TRBV28 with TRBJ1-5; 8 nucleotides align to TRBD1. The CDR3 loop spans 15 amino acids. J lost 5 bases, V lost 2 bases, and 5 bases had no gene match. Per the germline V gene, CDR1 is MDHEN and CDR2 is SYDVKM. DNA of the CDR3: TGTGCCAGCAGTTTACAGGACAGGGCTCATCAGCCCCAGCATTTT. Translating gives CASSLQDRAHQPQHF.

The chain links TRBV5-4 to TRBJ1-1; 8 nucleotides match TRBD1. The length of the CDR3 is 15 residues. From germline, CDR1 is SGHNT and CDR2 YYREEE (reference sequence). Trimming cost V 4 bases and J 5 bases; bases outside gene matches: 10. The CDR3 DNA is TGTGCCAGCAGCAAATGGACAGGGTCGAGGACTGAAGCTTTCTTT. Translated: CASSKWTGSRTEAFF.

V usage is TRBV18 and J usage is TRBJ1-3, with 7 bases matching TRBD1. V shed 2 bases, J shed 2 bases, and the junction held 6 bases outside the gene matches. The germline V gene encodes CDR1 KGHSH and CDR2 LQKENI. CDR3 length: 16 amino acids. The CDR3 nucleotides are TGTGCCAGCTCACCAACGACAGGGCATACTGGAAACACCATATATTTT. Its translation: CASSPTTGHTGNTIYF. The complete variable domain, with remaining parts taken from reference TRBV18 and TRBJ1-3, reads NAGVMQNPRHLVRRRGQEARLRCSPMKGHSHVYWYRQLPEEGLKFMVYLQKENIIDESGMPKERFSAEFPKEGPSILRIQQVVRGDSAAYFCASSPTTGHTGNTIYFGEGSWLTVV.

The chain links TRBV7-9 to TRBJ2-7; D remains ambiguous. Germline V gives CDR1 SEHNR, CDR2 FQNEAQ (reference sequence). With 3 bases removed from V and 0 bases from J, the gap between germline ends came to 15 bases. The CDR3 has 16 amino acids. As DNA, the CDR3 is TGTGCCAGCAGCTTGAATGGCCGCTGGAGCTCCTACGAGCAGTACTTC. Protein product: CASSLNGRWSSYEQYF.

This clone was counted a few times. V gene TRBV6-5 combines with J gene TRBJ1-5, with D possibly matching TRBD1 (6 bases). The V and J ends lost 6 bases and 4 bases respectively, with 10 bases between them. The germline CDR1 and CDR2 sequences are MNHEY and SVGAGI. This CDR3 region has 13 residues. The CDR3 bases are TGTGCCAGCAGCATTGACAGGAATCAGCCCCAGCATTTT. Its protein product is CASSIDRNQPQHF.

CDR3: CASSSSSGLRGGELFF. CDR3 DNA sequence: TGTGCCAGCAGCTCCAGTTCCGGGTTACGGGGCGGGGAGCTGTTTTTT. This rearrangement joins TRBV5-4 to TRBJ2-2, with D tentatively TRBD2 (5 bases). This CDR3 has 16 residues. V gave up 3 bases and J gave up 7 bases, with 19 bases separating them. CDR1 and CDR2 from the germline V gene are SGHNT and YYREEE (reference sequence).

The chain combines TRBV5-1 with TRBJ2-2, with D possibly matching TRBD1 (5 bases). V gave up 4 bases and J gave up 4 bases, with 11 bases separating them. This CDR3 has 14 residues. Per the germline V gene, CDR1 is SGHRS and CDR2 is YFSETQ. The CDR3 sequence: CASSKDIPTGELFF. The CDR3 bases are TGCGCCAGCAGCAAGGACATCCCCACCGGGGAGCTGTTTTTT.